This T cell receptor (beta chain) derives from a study of Graves' ophthalmopathy and Graves' hyperthyroidism. This clonotype was counted ten times or more. RNA transcripts served as template for amplifying TCR beta CDR3 sequences. HTBI primers were used in a first-round RT-PCR, which preceded a second-round multiplex PCR. A single record per CDR3 protein comes from TCRdb applying MiXCR to the multiplex PCR reads. The sample carries a few hundred thousand distinct CDR3 sequences, approximately 21% recorded once. This CDR3 has 16 residues. Germline trimming cut 3 bases from V and 4 bases from J; bases unmatched to any gene: 6. Germline V lookup: CDR1 SNHLY, CDR2 FYNNEI. Physicians reached a diagnosis by relying on clinical symptoms, serum thyroxine, TRAb, thyroid ultrasound and orbital computed tomography.

Specimen: peripheral blood. The chain combines TRBV2 with TRBJ2-5; 12 bases match TRBD2. The receptor comes from a woman aged 18 to 35 with stable Graves' hyperthyroidism. CDR3 loop: CASSDPRLAGAETQYF. CDR3 bases: TGTGCCAGCAGTGATCCCCGACTAGCGGGGGCAGAGACCCAGTACTTC.